This T cell receptor beta chain is drawn from a study of T cell changes during pregnancy in multiple sclerosis. Profiling relied on immunoSEQ multiplex PCR, and the TCRdb table lists in-frame clones only, not all of them. The data show 45,000 to 55,000 clones, over 80% seen once. This specimen was CD4+ T cells from peripheral blood mononuclear cells, taken after pregnancy. This TCR derives from a female donor in good health, enrolled as a control in a pregnancy study.

The CDR3 is CASSLHATGQNYGYTF. The CDR3 bases are TGTGCCAGCAGTTTGCATGCCACCGGACAAAACTATGGCTACACCTTC. V is TRBV28 and J is TRBJ1-2; maybe TRBD1 (5 bases). CDR1 is MDHEN and CDR2 is SYDVKM in the germline V gene. V was cut by 3 bases and J by 2 bases, with 16 bases left in between. The CDR3 has 16 amino acids.